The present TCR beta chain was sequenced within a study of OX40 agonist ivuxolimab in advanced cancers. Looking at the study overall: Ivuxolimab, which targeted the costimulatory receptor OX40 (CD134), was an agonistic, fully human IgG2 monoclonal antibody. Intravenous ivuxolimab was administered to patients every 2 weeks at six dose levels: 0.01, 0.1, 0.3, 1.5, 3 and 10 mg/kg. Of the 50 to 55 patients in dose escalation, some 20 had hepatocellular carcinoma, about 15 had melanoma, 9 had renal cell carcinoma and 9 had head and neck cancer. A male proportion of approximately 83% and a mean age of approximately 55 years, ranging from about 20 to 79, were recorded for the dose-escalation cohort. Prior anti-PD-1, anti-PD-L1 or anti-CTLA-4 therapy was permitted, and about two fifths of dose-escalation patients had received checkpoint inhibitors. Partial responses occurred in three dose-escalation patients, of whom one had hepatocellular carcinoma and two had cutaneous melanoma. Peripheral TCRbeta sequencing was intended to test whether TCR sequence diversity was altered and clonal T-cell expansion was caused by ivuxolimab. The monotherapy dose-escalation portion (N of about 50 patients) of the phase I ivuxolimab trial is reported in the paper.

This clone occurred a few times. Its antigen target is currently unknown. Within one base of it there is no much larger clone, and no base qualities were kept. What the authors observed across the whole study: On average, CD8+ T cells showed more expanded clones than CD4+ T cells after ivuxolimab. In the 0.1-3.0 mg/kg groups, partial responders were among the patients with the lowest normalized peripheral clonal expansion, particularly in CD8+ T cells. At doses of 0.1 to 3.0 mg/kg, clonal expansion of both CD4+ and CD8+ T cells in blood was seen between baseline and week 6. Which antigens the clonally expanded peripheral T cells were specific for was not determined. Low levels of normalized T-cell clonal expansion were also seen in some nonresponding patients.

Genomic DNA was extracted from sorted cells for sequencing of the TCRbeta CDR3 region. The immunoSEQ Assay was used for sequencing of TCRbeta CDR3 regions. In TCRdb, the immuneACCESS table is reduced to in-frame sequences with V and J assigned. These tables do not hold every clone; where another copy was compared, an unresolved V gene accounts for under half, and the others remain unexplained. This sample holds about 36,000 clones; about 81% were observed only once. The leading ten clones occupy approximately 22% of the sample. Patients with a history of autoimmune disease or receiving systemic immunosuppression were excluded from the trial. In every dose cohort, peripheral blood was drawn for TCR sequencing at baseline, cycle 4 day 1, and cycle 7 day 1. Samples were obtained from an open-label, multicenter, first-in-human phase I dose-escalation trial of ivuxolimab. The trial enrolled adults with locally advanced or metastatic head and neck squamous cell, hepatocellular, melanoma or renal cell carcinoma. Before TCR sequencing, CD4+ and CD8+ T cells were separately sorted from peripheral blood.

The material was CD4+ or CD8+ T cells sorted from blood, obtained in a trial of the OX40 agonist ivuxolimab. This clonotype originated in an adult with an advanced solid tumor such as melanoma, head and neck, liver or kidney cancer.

The CDR3 here reads CASSPSGNTIYF. The sequence in DNA is TGTGCCAGCAGCCCGTCTGGAAACACCATATATTTT. The chain joins TRBV6-6 to TRBJ1-3; no D gene call is confident. V loses 6 bases of germline sequence and J loses 1 base, and the interval between the two ends is 4 bases. Spanning cysteine to phenylalanine, the CDR3 consists of 12 amino acids. Just CDR3 DNA is preserved here, 36 bases in frame from base 1. CDR1 MNHNY and CDR2 SVGAGI are derived from the germline V gene (reference sequence).